This paragraph covers one T cell receptor beta chain sequence. Its antigen is undetermined. The sample belongs to a study of T-cell memory formation after mild COVID-19. Looking at the study overall: Among the donors, TCR clusters were largely specific to each donor. The study's findings and limits: Memory cells collected pre-infection included some clones that later responded, suggesting cross-reactive memory joined. The study found balanced CD4/CD8 in clones contracting day 15 to 85 and a CD4+ lean in later expanders.

TCR alpha and TCR beta cDNA libraries with sample barcodes and UMIs came from 5'RACE using constant-segment primers. TCRdb called the 5' RACE reads again in MiXCR, with one record for every CDR3 protein. The data show about 190,000 distinct CDR3 sequences, around 19% seen once. This CDR3 is built from 17 residues. CDR1 is SGHDT and CDR2 is YYEEEE in the germline V gene. V lost 0 bases to trimming and J lost 6 bases; unmatched junction nucleotides: 10. The receptor was derived from an adult woman who had mild COVID-19 (a few samples of this study predate the infection). Cell type and time point are not known. The chain recombines TRBV5-6 with TRBJ2-7, with 12 bases identical to TRBD1. The sample taken for sequencing was PBMCs or a T cell subset sorted from them (not recorded which). CDR3 residues: CASSLVVTGTGGSEQYF. The CDR3 nucleotides are TGTGCCAGCAGCTTGGTAGTTACGGGGACAGGGGGCTCCGAGCAGTACTTC.